The 18 T cell receptor beta chains listed next were all sequenced from one sample in a study of blood T cell repertoires in COVID-19. Clones were read by immunoSEQ multiplex PCR, and TCRdb kept only the in-frame ones, dropping some. The sample includes 60,000 to 95,000 clones, 90% seen only once; the top ten take about 17%. Sequences were obtained from peripheral blood. The source of these receptors is a woman older than 75 with active or convalescent COVID-19.

The chain has TRBV6-4 and TRBJ2-1; 7 nucleotides line up with TRBD2. CDR1 is MRHNA, CDR2 SNTAGT, per germline. V shed 4 bases, J shed 9 bases, and the junction held 0 bases outside the gene matches. The CDR3 covers 11 residues. CDR3 DNA sequence: TGTGCCAGCAGTGCGGGGGGTGAGCAGTTCTTC. This codes for CASSAGGEQFF.

This clone has only one observation. This chain links TRBV4-2 with TRBJ2-2; the match to TRBD2 covers 12 bases. This CDR3 is 21 amino acids long. The germline gives CDR1 LGHNA, CDR2 YNFKEQ. V shed 2 bases, J shed 7 bases, and the junction held 20 bases outside the gene matches. The CDR3 protein is CASSQIIPTPSGGAFGGELFF. The CDR3 DNA sequence: TGTGCCAGCAGCCAAATTATTCCTACTCCTAGCGGGGGGGCCTTCGGCGGGGAGCTGTTTTTT.

V and J are TRBV24-1 and TRBJ2-5, with D unresolved. The CDR3 is made up of 12 amino acids. The germline V and J ends were trimmed by 3 bases and 5 bases, with 6 bases remaining between them. Germline loops: CDR1 KGHDR, CDR2 SFDVKD. The CDR3 DNA sequence: TGTGCCACCAGTGATGGTGCGGAGACCCAGTACTTC. Translating it yields CATSDGAETQYF.

The rearrangement uses TRBV19 and TRBJ2-2; 7 bases fit TRBD1. Per the germline V gene, CDR1 is LNHDA and CDR2 is SQIVND (reference sequence). The junction had 3 bases not matched to a gene; V was cut back by 4 bases and J by 1 base. The CDR3 is 15 amino acids. DNA of the CDR3: TGTGCCAGTAGTACTCACAGGGGGAACACCGGGGAGCTGTTTTTT. Protein product: CASSTHRGNTGELFF.

The gene calls are TRBV2 and TRBJ2-3; 8 bases are shared with TRBD1. Per the germline V gene, CDR1 is SNHLY and CDR2 is FYNNEI. The CDR3 consists of 14 residues. V was clipped by 4 bases and J by 3 bases; unmatched bases: 3. CDR3 DNA: TGTGCCAGCAGTGTACGACAGGGGACAGATACGCAGTATTTT. Translating gives CASSVRQGTDTQYF.

V usage is TRBV6-2 or TRBV6-3 and J usage is TRBJ2-7; tentatively, D is TRBD2 (5 bases). Trimming left V 6 bases short and J 0 bases short, with 18 bases between. This CDR3 is 16 amino acids long. The germline V gene encodes CDR1 MNHEY and CDR2 SVGEGT. CDR3 protein: CASSQGGQVTSYEQYF. DNA for the CDR3: TGTGCCAGCAGCCAAGGCGGGCAGGTTACCTCCTACGAGCAGTACTTC.

The chain is built from TRBV6-5 and TRBJ1-3, with no clear D. With 8 bases removed from V and 1 base from J, the gap between germline ends came to 6 bases. CDR1 and CDR2 (germline): MNHEY, SVGAGI. This CDR3 has 12 residues. The CDR3 spells CASGPSGNTIYF. CDR3 nucleotide sequence: TGTGCCAGCGGGCCTTCTGGAAACACCATATATTTT.

This clone was picked up one time. This chain links TRBV4-2 with TRBJ2-2; 7 bases match TRBD1. Germline CDR1 and CDR2: LGHNA and YNFKEQ. The J segment lost 8 bases and the V segment lost 3 bases, leaving 6 bases of the junction unmatched. This CDR3 contains 14 residues. CDR3 in amino acids: CASSQDRRGGELFF. For the CDR3, the DNA is TGTGCCAGCAGCCAGGACAGGCGCGGAGGGGAGCTGTTTTTT.

The chain recombines TRBV5-8 with TRBJ1-5; D gene uncertain. CDR1 and CDR2 (germline): SGHTS, YDEGEE. This CDR3 is 17 amino acids long. The V end lost 7 bases, the J end lost 0 bases, and 20 bases lay between the germline ends. The CDR3 reads CASGFKEDLYSNQPQHF. Here the CDR3 DNA reads TGTGCCAGCGGATTTAAAGAGGATCTTTATAGCAATCAGCCCCAGCATTTT.

This sequence joins TRBV3-1 (or the pseudogene TRBV3-2) and TRBJ1-2; D gene unclear. The CDR3 extends over 13 amino acids. Deletions cut 4 bases from V and 7 bases from J, with 13 bases between. CDR1 is LGHDT and CDR2 is YNNKEL in the germline V gene (reference sequence). This CDR3 reads CASSPNSGGGYTF. The CDR3 DNA follows: TGTGCCAGCAGCCCGAACTCTGGAGGTGGCTACACCTTC.

V and J are TRBV4-1 and TRBJ1-5; D might be TRBD1 (6 bases). The CDR3 length is 14 residues. The germline gives CDR1 MGHRA, CDR2 YSYEKL. V was clipped by 3 bases and J by 4 bases, with 10 bases between them. The CDR3 loop is CASSQRTANQPQHF. CDR3 DNA sequence: TGCGCCAGCAGCCAGAGGACAGCAAATCAGCCCCAGCATTTT.

The chain has TRBV10-3 and TRBJ2-7; TRBD1 agrees at 10 bases. The germline gives CDR1 ENHRY, CDR2 SYGVKD. The CDR3 is made up of 15 amino acids. The V and J ends lost 6 bases and 2 bases, in that order; junction bases with no gene match: 7. CDR3 nucleotides: TGTGCCATCAGGCAAGGACAGGGGGGCCCCTACGAGCAGTACTTC. Amino acids: CAIRQGQGGPYEQYF.

The chain combines TRBV7-6 with TRBJ1-3, with D perhaps TRBD1 (6 bases). The germline CDR1 and CDR2 sequences are SGHVS and FNYEAQ. The CDR3 contains 16 residues. With 5 bases removed from V and 0 bases from J, the gap between germline ends came to 14 bases. The CDR3 reads CASSPAGAASGNTIYF. CDR3 nucleotides: TGTGCCAGCAGCCCGGCAGGGGCAGCCTCTGGAAACACCATATATTTT.

This chain uses TRBV12-5 with TRBJ1-5; D may be TRBD1 (5 bases). Trimming took off 7 bases at V and 3 bases at J, with 16 bases between the two ends. The germline V gene has CDR1 LGHNT and CDR2 FRNRAP. CDR3 length equals 15 residues. The CDR3 DNA sequence: TGTGCTAGTGAGCGGGGGGACCGATACAATCAGCCCCAGCATTTT. Translating gives CASERGDRYNQPQHF.

The gene calls are TRBV7-2 and TRBJ1-5, with no clear D. V lost 0 bases and J 3 bases, leaving 9 bases between the germline ends. CDR1 is SGHTA and CDR2 is FQGNSA in the germline V gene. The CDR3 contains 15 residues. CDR3 nucleotides: TGTGCCAGCAGCTTAGCATCAGTTGTCAATCAGCCCCAGCATTTT. This gives the protein CASSLASVVNQPQHF.

The chain carries TRBV5-1 and TRBJ2-3; no clear D. The CDR3 spans 13 residues. Germline-derived CDR1 and CDR2 are SGHRS and YFSETQ. With 5 bases removed from V and 8 bases from J, the gap between germline ends came to 15 bases. DNA for the CDR3: TGCGCCAGCAGACTTCCCCCCCGAGGTACGCAGTATTTT. Translation gives CASRLPPRGTQYF. The whole variable domain, remainder taken from reference TRBV5-1 and TRBJ2-3, is KAGVTQTPRYLIKTRGQQVTLSCSPISGHRSVSWYQQTPGQGLQFLFEYFSETQRNKGNFPGRFSGRQFSNSRSEMNVSTLELGDSALYLCASRLPPRGTQYFGPGTRLTVL.

J is TRBJ2-5 and V is TRBV24-1; TRBD1 aligns across 7 bases. The CDR3 loop spans 13 amino acids. J lost 4 bases, V lost 4 bases, and 2 bases had no gene match. CDR1 and CDR2 (germline): KGHDR, SFDVKD. The CDR3 spells CATSEDRTETQYF. CDR3 coding DNA: TGTGCCACCAGTGAGGACAGGACAGAGACCCAGTACTTC.

The V call is TRBV7-9, the J call TRBJ1-4, with TRBD1 identical over 12 bases. CDR1 SEHNR and CDR2 FQNEAQ come from the germline V gene (reference sequence). There are 16 residues in the CDR3. V shed 5 bases and J 7 bases; nucleotides not matched to a gene: 8. Here the CDR3 reads CASSRGDRGLVEKLFF. The CDR3 DNA reads as TGTGCCAGCAGCCGGGGGGACAGGGGGCTGGTTGAAAAACTGTTTTTT.